Listed here are 17 T cell receptor beta chains from one sample, sequenced in a study of T cells expressing NK-cell markers. TCRdb re-called the 5' RACE reads, yielding one record per CDR3 amino acid sequence without DNA. This specimen shows 400,000 to 450,000 distinct CDR3 sequences; the ten leading clones hold approximately 6.8%. The sample consisted of blood T cells: a sorted CD56 or NKG2C T cell subset, CD4+ or CD8+ T cells, or bulk PBMC T cells (not recorded which). The receptors here all came from a woman between 18 and 75 years old in good health.

The CDR3 here is CASSQDRTATNTEAFF. This chain joins TRBV4-3 and TRBJ1-1. The CDR3 length is 16 residues. The V gene's germline CDR1 is LGHNA and CDR2 YSLEER.

The V call is TRBV6-2 or TRBV6-3, the J call TRBJ2-2; the TRBD1 assignment by TCRdb is unverifiable without DNA. The CDR3 runs 14 residues. CDR1 and CDR2 from the germline V gene are MNHEY and SVGEGT. CDR3 amino acids: CASSWGPFTGELFF.

V and J are TRBV7-2 and TRBJ2-3. This CDR3 region has 12 residues. Germline loops: CDR1 SGHTA, CDR2 FQGNSA. This chain's CDR3 is CASSPRWDTQYF.

The chain is built from TRBV18 and TRBJ2-7; the TRBD2 assignment by TCRdb is unverifiable without DNA. Germline V CDR1 and CDR2: KGHSH, LQKENI. The CDR3 has 16 amino acids. CDR3 protein: CASSSFSGAGWYEQYF.

The genes are TRBV30 and TRBJ2-2. The germline V gene encodes CDR1 GTSNPN and CDR2 SVGIG (reference sequence). This CDR3 spans 13 amino acids. CDR3 loop: CAWSAAATGELFF.

V usage is TRBV6-2 or TRBV6-3 and J usage is TRBJ2-3; TCRdb names TRBD2, which stays unverified in the absence of DNA. The CDR3 runs to 16 residues. From germline, CDR1 is MNHEY and CDR2 SVGEGT. CDR3 sequence reads: CASSTRLAGVTDTQYF.

The rearrangement uses TRBV6-2 or TRBV6-3 and TRBJ2-1; the TCRdb D gene call, TRBD2, has no DNA to confirm it. The CDR3 runs 16 residues. Germline-derived CDR1 and CDR2 are MNHEY and SVGEGT. CDR3 amino acids: CASSYGSAAPGNEQFF.

The genes are TRBV6-1 and TRBJ2-5. Looked up from germline, CDR1 is MNHNS and CDR2 is SASEGT. The CDR3 covers 14 residues. This chain's CDR3 is CASSRDPNSETQYF.

The V call is TRBV6-2 or TRBV6-3, the J call TRBJ2-3. This CDR3 has 14 amino acids. From germline, CDR1 is MNHEY and CDR2 SVGEGT. CDR3 amino acids: CASSYSTITDTQYF.

The V call is TRBV7-3, the J call TRBJ2-3; TCRdb's D call, TRBD1, is unchecked because there is no DNA. Looked up from germline, CDR1 is SGHTA and CDR2 is FQGTGA. This CDR3 region has 16 residues. The CDR3 sequence: CASSLEGQGAADTQYF.

The genes are TRBV6-1 and TRBJ1-1; TCRdb's D call of TRBD1 is untestable without DNA. The CDR3 is 14 residues long. Germline values: CDR1 MNHNS, CDR2 SASEGT. This CDR3 is CASTLTSRGTEAFF.

J is TRBJ2-5 and V is TRBV6-5. Per germline, CDR1 MNHEY and CDR2 SVGAGI. The CDR3 loop spans 12 amino acids. The CDR3: CASSDGQETQYF.

Here the CDR3 reads CASSPWAGANTGELFF. The genes are TRBV6-1 and TRBJ2-2; TCRdb gives TRBD1 as the D gene, but with no DNA this cannot be confirmed. Per germline, CDR1 MNHNS and CDR2 SASEGT. This CDR3 is built from 16 residues.

The CDR3 spells CASTRMEGHTYGYTF. The chain is built from TRBV12-3 or TRBV12-4 and TRBJ1-2. CDR3 length: 15 residues.

The chain is built from TRBV6-1 and TRBJ2-3; lacking DNA, the TRBD1 call made by TCRdb goes unchecked. CDR1 and CDR2 from the germline V gene are MNHNS and SASEGT. The CDR3 is made up of 14 amino acids. CDR3 region: CASRTRSRTDTQYF.

V usage is TRBV5-1 and J usage is TRBJ1-2; TCRdb's assignment of TRBD1 cannot be checked, as there is no DNA. The CDR3 length is 17 residues. Germline-derived CDR1 and CDR2 are SGHRS and YFSETQ. The CDR3 sequence: CASSPTGGPGAVYGYTF.

This chain uses TRBV12-3 or TRBV12-4 with TRBJ1-4. The CDR3 covers 14 residues. CDR3 amino acids: CASSPSPQTAGLFF.